These 4 T cell receptor beta chains were sequenced from one sample in a study of blood T cell repertoires in COVID-19. Using immunoSEQ multiplex PCR, the repertoire was profiled, and TCRdb retains in-frame clones only, with some absent. This repertoire shows 150,000 to 200,000 clones, around four fifths found once; its top ten account for over 5%. Sequenced input: peripheral blood. Receptor source: a woman in her 30s with acute or convalescent COVID-19.

This chain uses TRBV7-2 with TRBJ2-3; no clear D gene. CDR3 length: 14 residues. Germline loops: CDR1 SGHTA, CDR2 FQGNSA. Deletions cut 5 bases from V and 0 bases from J, with 9 bases between. CDR3 sequence reads: CASSTTASTDTQYF. The CDR3 nucleotides are TGTGCCAGCAGCACTACGGCTAGCACAGATACGCAGTATTTT.

CDR3: CASSLERDAYRDTQYF. The DNA of the CDR3 is TGTGCCAGCAGCTTGGAGAGGGATGCCTACAGAGATACGCAGTATTTT. The V and J genes are TRBV5-4 and TRBJ2-3, with a weak D call TRBD2 (5 bases). Germline CDR1 is SGHNT and CDR2 is YYREEE (reference sequence). The CDR3 length is 16 residues. Trimming left V 0 bases short and J 5 bases short, with 16 bases between.

The chain recombines TRBV5-1 with TRBJ2-6; TRBD1 matches 9 bases. Germline V gene data show CDR1 as SGHRS and CDR2 as YFSETQ. The CDR3 extends over 18 amino acids. J was trimmed by 3 bases and V by 4 bases; bases with no gene match: 11. The DNA for the CDR3 is TGCGCCAGCAGCGTACAGGGGGCTATATCAGTTGGGGCCAACGTCCTGACTTTC. This translates into CASSVQGAISVGANVLTF.

This chain uses TRBV7-2 with TRBJ1-1; TRBD1 is a possible D gene (5 bases). The CDR3 spans 15 residues. Germline V gene lookup returns CDR1 SGHTA and CDR2 FQGNSA. V lost 3 bases and J 1 base, leaving 12 bases between the germline ends. The CDR3 spells CASSFRGLGNTEAFF. The CDR3 DNA reads TGTGCCAGCAGCTTTAGGGGCTTGGGGAACACTGAAGCTTTCTTT. Together with reference TRBV7-2 and TRBJ1-1, the CDR3 gives the full variable domain: GAGVSQSPSNKVTEKGKDVELRCDPISGHTALYWYRQSLGQGLEFLIYFQGNSAPDKSGLPSDRFSAERTGGSVSTLTIQRTQQEDSAVYLCASSFRGLGNTEAFFGQGTRLTVV.